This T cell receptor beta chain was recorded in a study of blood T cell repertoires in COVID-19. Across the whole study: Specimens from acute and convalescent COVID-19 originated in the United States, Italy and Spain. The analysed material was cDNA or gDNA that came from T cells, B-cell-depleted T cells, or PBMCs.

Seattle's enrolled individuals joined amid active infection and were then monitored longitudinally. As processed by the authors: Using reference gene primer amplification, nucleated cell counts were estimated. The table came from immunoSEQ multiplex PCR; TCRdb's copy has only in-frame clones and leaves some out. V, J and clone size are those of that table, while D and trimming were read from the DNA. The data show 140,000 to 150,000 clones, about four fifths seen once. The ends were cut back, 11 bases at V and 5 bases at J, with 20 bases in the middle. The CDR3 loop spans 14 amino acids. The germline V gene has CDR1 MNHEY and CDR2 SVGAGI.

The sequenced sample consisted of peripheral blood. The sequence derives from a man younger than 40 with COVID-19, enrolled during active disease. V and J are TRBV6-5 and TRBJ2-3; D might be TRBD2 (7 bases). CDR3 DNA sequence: TGTGCCTCCACTAGGGGGGGGAGTGGAGATACGCAGTATTTT. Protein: CASTRGGSGDTQYF.